The 20 T cell receptor beta chains reported below all come from one sample, sequenced in a study of cytomegalovirus exposure and HLA in healthy donors (TCRdb year 2017). Libraries were constructed by the immunoSEQ multiplex PCR assay. A mixture of 60 forward primers for TCR Vbeta segments and 13 reverse primers for TCR Jbeta segments was used in the multiplex PCR. TCRdb took this table from immuneACCESS and kept in-frame rearrangements with V and J called. Such tables lack part of the clones; where checked against another copy, unresolved V genes explain under half of the gap, and the rest is unexplained. This sample has 150,000 to 180,000 clones in its table, and roughly 84% of those were observed once. The ten most abundant clones make up about 2.1% of the sample. What was sequenced was PBMCs. Every receptor here comes from a woman aged 18 to 35 in good health and CMV-seronegative.

This clone was detected only a few times. V is TRBV6-1 and J is TRBJ1-1, with 9 nucleotides matching TRBD1. Germline trimming cut 8 bases from V and 5 bases from J; bases unmatched to any gene: 3. The CDR3 is made up of 12 amino acids. The germline gives CDR1 MNHNS, CDR2 SASEGT. The CDR3 DNA follows: TGTGCCAGCTCGACAGGGGGTACTGAAGCTTTCTTT. Its protein is CASSTGGTEAFF.

The V call is TRBV4-3, the J call TRBJ1-3, with TRBD1 matching 12 bases. The CDR3 covers 20 residues. The ends lost 0 bases at V and 2 bases at J; junction bases unmatched: 11. Germline V gives CDR1 LGHNA, CDR2 YSLEER. CDR3 DNA: TGCGCCAGCAGCCAAGAAAACCGGGACAGGGGGCTCGGTGCTGGAAACACCATATATTTT. Translating it yields CASSQENRDRGLGAGNTIYF.

The CDR3 sequence: CASSLTGNQPQHF. The CDR3, as DNA: TGTGCCAGCAGCCTCACGGGCAATCAGCCCCAGCATTTT. The chain joins TRBV6-6 to TRBJ1-5; D unresolved. CDR1 is MNHNY and CDR2 is SVGAGI in the germline V gene (reference sequence). The CDR3 has 13 amino acids. Trimming cost V 6 bases and J 2 bases, with 8 bases left between them.

This CDR3 is CASSAENRGELFF. In nucleotides, the CDR3 is TGTGCCAGCAGCGCAGAAAATCGCGGGGAGCTGTTTTTT. J is TRBJ2-2 and V is TRBV9; D unclear. This CDR3 has 13 residues. V lost 3 bases and J lost 7, with 10 bases in between. The germline CDR1 and CDR2 sequences are SGDLS and YYNGEE.

The rearrangement links TRBV7-9 to TRBJ2-5, with TRBD2 matching over 8 bases. Germline CDR1 SEHNR, CDR2 FQNEAQ (reference sequence). V shed 3 bases and J 1 base; nucleotides not matched to a gene: 4. The CDR3 has 15 amino acids. CDR3 sequence (DNA): TGTGCCAGCAGCTTGTCGGGGGGGGTCCAAGAGACCCAGTACTTC. Residues: CASSLSGGVQETQYF.

The gene calls are TRBV11-2 and TRBJ2-7; 9 bases line up with TRBD2. Trimming took 5 bases from V and 3 from J; bases not matched to a gene: 8. This CDR3 is 15 amino acids long. Germline CDR1 is SGHAT and CDR2 is FQNNGV. CDR3 coding DNA: TGTGCCAGCAGCCGGATGGTTAGCGGGAGCTACGAGCAGTACTTC. This codes for CASSRMVSGSYEQYF.

CDR3 region: CASSLGHSSYEQYF. DNA of the CDR3: TGTGCCAGCAGCTTAGGCCATAGCTCCTACGAGCAGTACTTC. The gene calls are TRBV11-3 and TRBJ2-7, with no clear D. The CDR3 extends over 14 amino acids. Germline CDR1 and CDR2: SGHNT and YENEEA. Trimming left V 1 base short and J 0 bases short, with 7 bases between.

This chain connects TRBV11-2 to TRBJ2-5, with a tentative D call TRBD2 (5 bases). Germline CDR1 reads SGHAT; CDR2 reads FQNNGV. The ends were cut back, 7 bases at V and 2 bases at J, with 14 bases in the middle. This CDR3 region has 14 residues. This CDR3 reads CASKLAFRQETQYF. The CDR3 DNA is TGTGCCAGCAAGTTAGCGTTTAGGCAAGAGACCCAGTACTTC.

This sequence joins TRBV4-3 and TRBJ2-2, with a tentative D call TRBD1 (5 bases). Germline V lookup: CDR1 LGHNA, CDR2 YSLEER. Between the trimmed V and J ends, which lost 0 bases and 0 bases, there was a span of 8 bases. The CDR3 spans 16 residues. The CDR3 is CASSQEGHTNTGELFF. Here the CDR3 DNA reads TGCGCCAGCAGCCAAGAAGGACACACGAACACCGGGGAGCTGTTTTTT.

The V and J genes are TRBV5-6 and TRBJ2-5; 9 bases agree with TRBD1. This CDR3 has 16 amino acids. Trimming at V came to 3 bases and at J to 5 bases, leaving 11 bases not matched to a gene. CDR1 and CDR2 (germline): SGHDT, YYEEEE. CDR3 loop: CASSYEPTGGQETQYF. The CDR3 nucleotides are TGTGCCAGCAGCTACGAACCGACAGGGGGTCAGGAGACCCAGTACTTC.

This chain joins TRBV21-1 and TRBJ1-6. TRBV21-1 is shown as a pseudogene. The CDR3 is 15 residues long. CDR3: CASSKRSSYNSPLHF. In DNA form, the CDR3 reads TGTGCCAGCAGCAAAAGGAGCTCCTATAATTCACCCCTCCACTTT.

This clone was found once. V usage is TRBV28 and J usage is TRBJ1-2; perhaps TRBD1 as D (5 bases). V was clipped by 3 bases and J by 4 bases, with 12 bases between them. CDR3 length equals 14 residues. The V gene's germline CDR1 is MDHEN and CDR2 SYDVKM. As DNA, the CDR3 is TGTGCCAGCAGTTTGGGGGGTATCCCCTATGGCTACACCTTC. This codes for CASSLGGIPYGYTF.

The CDR3 spells CASSWTSEQETQYF. DNA for the CDR3: TGTGCCAGCAGTTGGACTAGCGAACAAGAGACCCAGTACTTC. The chain carries TRBV27 and TRBJ2-5; 9 bases are a match to TRBD2. Per the germline V gene, CDR1 is MNHEY and CDR2 is SMNVEV (reference sequence). V lost 4 bases to trimming and J lost 2 bases; unmatched junction nucleotides: 2. The CDR3 covers 14 residues.

The rearrangement links TRBV28 to TRBJ2-2; possible D gene TRBD2, 6 bases. Trimming cost V 2 bases and J 5 bases, with 12 bases left between them. CDR1 and CDR2 from the germline V gene are MDHEN and SYDVKM. The CDR3 contains 15 residues. CDR3: CASSLPGVGTGELFF. The CDR3 DNA sequence: TGTGCCAGCAGTTTACCGGGAGTGGGAACCGGGGAGCTGTTTTTT.

The chain joins TRBV7-2 to TRBJ2-5; D not resolved. V lost 4 bases to trimming and J lost 1 base, with 13 bases between them. Germline V lookup: CDR1 SGHTA, CDR2 FQGNSA. This CDR3 is built from 15 residues. CDR3 nucleotide sequence: TGTGCCAGCAGCTCAAGTTCAGTACGCCAAGAGACCCAGTACTTC. This codes for CASSSSSVRQETQYF.

Here the CDR3 DNA reads TGTGCCAGCAGCTTACAGGGGGGCTATGGCTACACCTTC. Translating it yields CASSLQGGYGYTF. The V call is TRBV7-2, the J call TRBJ1-2; 7 bases are shared with TRBD1. The V gene end was trimmed by 2 bases and the J gene end by 4 bases; junction bases not matched to a gene: 1. The CDR3 extends over 13 amino acids. CDR1 is SGHTA and CDR2 is FQGNSA in the germline V gene.

The V and J genes are TRBV28 and TRBJ2-5, with 9 bases identical to TRBD2. Per germline, CDR1 MDHEN and CDR2 SYDVKM. Losses at the gene ends were 8 bases for V and 4 bases for J; bases not matched to a gene: 11. This CDR3 comprises 15 residues. CDR3 nucleotide sequence: TGTGCCAGCCATCCGGCGGGAGGGCCTGCAGAGACCCAGTACTTC. Translation: CASHPAGGPAETQYF.

V gene TRBV29-1 combines with J gene TRBJ1-2; unclear D gene. Trimming shortened V by 7 bases and J by 6 bases, and 15 bases separated the two germline ends. Germline V lookup: CDR1 SQVTM, CDR2 ANQGSEA. CDR3 size: 12 residues. CDR3 protein: CSGRERMDGYTF. The DNA of the CDR3 is TGCAGCGGGAGGGAGAGAATGGATGGCTACACCTTC. The whole variable domain, filled in from reference TRBV29-1 and TRBJ1-2, reads SAVISQKPSRDICQRGTSLTIQCQVDSQVTMMFWYRQQPGQSLTLIATANQGSEATYESGFVIDKFPISRPNLTFSTLTVSNMSPEDSSIYLCSGRERMDGYTFGSGTRLTVV.

This rearrangement joins TRBV5-4 to TRBJ1-2, with D hard to call. The germline V and J ends were trimmed by 5 bases and 0 bases, with 8 bases remaining between them. The germline V gene encodes CDR1 SGHNT and CDR2 YYREEE (reference sequence). The CDR3 length is 13 residues. This CDR3 reads CASREGANYGYTF. Written as DNA, the CDR3 is TGTGCCAGCAGAGAGGGAGCTAACTATGGCTACACCTTC.

The chain joins TRBV19 to TRBJ2-1; TRBD2 matches at 7 bases. Trimming took 5 bases from V and 6 from J; bases not matched to a gene: 10. The length of the CDR3 is 15 residues. Per the germline V gene, CDR1 is LNHDA and CDR2 is SQIVND (reference sequence). CDR3: CASSEDGEGRNEQFF. The CDR3 nucleotides read TGTGCCAGTAGTGAGGACGGGGAGGGCCGCAATGAGCAGTTCTTC.